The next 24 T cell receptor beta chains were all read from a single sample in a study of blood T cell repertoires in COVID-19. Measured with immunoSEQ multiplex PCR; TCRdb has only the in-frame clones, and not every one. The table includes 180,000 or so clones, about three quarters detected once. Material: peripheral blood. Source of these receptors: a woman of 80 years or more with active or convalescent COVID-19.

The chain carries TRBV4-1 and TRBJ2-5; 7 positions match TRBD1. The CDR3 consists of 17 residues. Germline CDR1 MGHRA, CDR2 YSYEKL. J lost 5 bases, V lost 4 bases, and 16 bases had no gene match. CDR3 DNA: TGCGCCAGCAGCCCCCTCGGGAAGGGGGCCATATTGGAGACCCAGTACTTC. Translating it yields CASSPLGKGAILETQYF.

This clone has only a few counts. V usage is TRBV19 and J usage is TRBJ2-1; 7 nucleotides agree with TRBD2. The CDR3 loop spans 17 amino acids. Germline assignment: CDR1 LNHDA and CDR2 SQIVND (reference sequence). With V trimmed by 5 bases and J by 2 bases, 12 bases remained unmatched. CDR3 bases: TGTGCCAGTAGTGTCGATCGCCGGGGAGGGACCTACAATGAGCAGTTCTTC. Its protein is CASSVDRRGGTYNEQFF.

CDR3: CASSSLPGQGHTEAFF. The DNA for the CDR3 is TGTGCCAGCAGTTCTCTCCCGGGACAGGGGCACACTGAAGCTTTCTTT. V usage is TRBV7-9 and J usage is TRBJ1-1, with 10 bases that match TRBD1. This CDR3 comprises 16 residues. After removal of 6 bases from V and 3 bases from J, the junction contained 10 bases not matched to a gene. The V gene's germline CDR1 is SEHNR and CDR2 FQNEAQ (reference sequence).

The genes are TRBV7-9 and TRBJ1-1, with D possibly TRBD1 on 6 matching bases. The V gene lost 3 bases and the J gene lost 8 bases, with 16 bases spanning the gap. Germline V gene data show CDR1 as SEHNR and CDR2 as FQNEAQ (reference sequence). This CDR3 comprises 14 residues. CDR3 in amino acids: CASSFSNAGTEAFF. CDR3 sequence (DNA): TGTGCCAGCAGCTTTTCCAACGCCGGGACAGAAGCTTTCTTT.

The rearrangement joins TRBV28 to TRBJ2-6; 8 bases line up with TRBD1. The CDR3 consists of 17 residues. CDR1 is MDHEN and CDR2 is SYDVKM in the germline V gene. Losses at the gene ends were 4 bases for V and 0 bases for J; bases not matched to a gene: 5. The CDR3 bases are TGTGCCAGCAGTTCCCGGACAGGGCGCTCTGGGGCCAACGTCCTGACTTTC. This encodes CASSSRTGRSGANVLTF.

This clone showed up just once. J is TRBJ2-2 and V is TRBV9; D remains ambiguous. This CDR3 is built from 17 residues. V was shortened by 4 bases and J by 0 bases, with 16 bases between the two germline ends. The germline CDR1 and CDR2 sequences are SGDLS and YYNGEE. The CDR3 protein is CASSPRVGISNTGELFF. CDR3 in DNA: TGTGCCAGCAGCCCGAGAGTCGGTATCTCGAACACCGGGGAGCTGTTTTTT.

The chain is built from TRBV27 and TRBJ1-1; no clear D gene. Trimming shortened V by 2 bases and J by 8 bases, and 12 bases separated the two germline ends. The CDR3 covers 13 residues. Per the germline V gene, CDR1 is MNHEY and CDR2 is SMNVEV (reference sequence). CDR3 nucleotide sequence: TGTGCCAGCAGTTTACGGGGAACCGGAGAAGCTTTCTTT. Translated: CASSLRGTGEAFF.

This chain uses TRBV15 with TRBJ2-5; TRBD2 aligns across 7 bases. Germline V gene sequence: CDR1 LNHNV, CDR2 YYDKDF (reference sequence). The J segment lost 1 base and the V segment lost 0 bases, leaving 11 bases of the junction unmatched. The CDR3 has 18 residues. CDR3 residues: CATSREASGRTLQETQYF. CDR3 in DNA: TGTGCCACCAGCAGAGAGGCTAGCGGCCGAACCCTCCAAGAGACCCAGTACTTC.

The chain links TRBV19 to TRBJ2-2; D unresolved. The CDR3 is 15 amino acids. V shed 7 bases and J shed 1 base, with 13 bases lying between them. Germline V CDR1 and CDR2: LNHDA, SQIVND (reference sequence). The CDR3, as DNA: TGTGCCAGTAACATCCGACACGGGAACACCGGGGAGCTGTTTTTT. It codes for CASNIRHGNTGELFF.

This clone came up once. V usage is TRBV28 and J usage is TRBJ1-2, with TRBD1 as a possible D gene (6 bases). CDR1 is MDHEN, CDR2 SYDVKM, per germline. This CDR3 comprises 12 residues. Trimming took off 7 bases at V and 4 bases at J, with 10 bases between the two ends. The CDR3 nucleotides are TGTGCCAGCAAGGGGGATACCTATGGCTACACCTTC. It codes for CASKGDTYGYTF.

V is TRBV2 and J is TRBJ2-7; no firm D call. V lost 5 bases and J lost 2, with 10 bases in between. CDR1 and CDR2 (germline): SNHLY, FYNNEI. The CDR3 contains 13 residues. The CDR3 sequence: CASSTTPTYEQYF. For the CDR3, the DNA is TGTGCCAGCAGTACGACACCTACCTACGAGCAGTACTTC.

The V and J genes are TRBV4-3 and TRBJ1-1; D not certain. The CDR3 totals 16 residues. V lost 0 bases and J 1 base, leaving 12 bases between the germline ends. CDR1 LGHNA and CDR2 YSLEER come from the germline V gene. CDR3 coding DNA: TGCGCCAGCAGCCAAGATTCCCTACGCCCGAACACTGAAGCTTTCTTT. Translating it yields CASSQDSLRPNTEAFF.

CDR3 bases: TGCGCCAGCCAGGCTATTCCGGGACAGGGCGATGGCTACACCTTC. It translates to CASQAIPGQGDGYTF. This chain uses TRBV5-1 with TRBJ1-2, with TRBD1 matching over 9 bases. Trimming took 7 bases from V and 6 from J; bases not matched to a gene: 13. Germline V gene sequence: CDR1 SGHRS, CDR2 YFSETQ. The CDR3 covers 15 residues.

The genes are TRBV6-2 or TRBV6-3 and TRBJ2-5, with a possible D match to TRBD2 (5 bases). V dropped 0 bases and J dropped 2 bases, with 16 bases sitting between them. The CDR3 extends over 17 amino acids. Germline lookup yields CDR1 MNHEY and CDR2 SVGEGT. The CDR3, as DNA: TGTGCCAGCAGTTACTCAGTCCTAGCCGCCATTCAAGAGACCCAGTACTTC. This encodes CASSYSVLAAIQETQYF.

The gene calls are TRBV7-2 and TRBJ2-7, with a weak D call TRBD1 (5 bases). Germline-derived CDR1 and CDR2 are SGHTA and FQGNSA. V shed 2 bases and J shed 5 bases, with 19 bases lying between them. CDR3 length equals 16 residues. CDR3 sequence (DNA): TGTGCCAGCAGCTTAATTCGTCTCCGAGACAGTGACGAGCAGTACTTC. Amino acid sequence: CASSLIRLRDSDEQYF.

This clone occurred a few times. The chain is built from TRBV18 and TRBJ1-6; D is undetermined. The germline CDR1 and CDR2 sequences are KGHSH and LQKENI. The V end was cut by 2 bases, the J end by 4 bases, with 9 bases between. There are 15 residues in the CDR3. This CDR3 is CASSPSGSYNSPLHF. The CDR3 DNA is TGTGCCAGCTCACCATCGGGGTCATATAATTCACCCCTCCACTTT.

The CDR3 spells CASSWGQGYEQYF. DNA of the CDR3: TGCGCCAGCAGCTGGGGACAGGGCTACGAGCAGTACTTC. This rearrangement joins TRBV5-1 to TRBJ2-7; 9 nucleotides align to TRBD1. The CDR3 spans 13 residues. Germline CDR1 SGHRS, CDR2 YFSETQ. After removal of 3 bases from V and 3 bases from J, the junction contained 1 base not matched to a gene.

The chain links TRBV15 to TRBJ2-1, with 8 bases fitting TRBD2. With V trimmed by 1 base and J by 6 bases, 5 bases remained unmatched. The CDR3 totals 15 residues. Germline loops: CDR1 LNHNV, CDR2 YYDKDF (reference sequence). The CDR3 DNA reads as TGTGCCACCAGCAGAGCCGGGACTAGGTCCAATGAGCAGTTCTTC. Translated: CATSRAGTRSNEQFF.

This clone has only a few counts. Here the CDR3 reads CASSQGVGRGVSKNIQYF. The CDR3 DNA follows: TGTGCCAGCAGCCAAGGGGTGGGCCGCGGGGTATCCAAAAACATTCAGTACTTC. The V and J genes are TRBV3-1 (or the pseudogene TRBV3-2) and TRBJ2-4; TRBD2 might be the D (6 bases). Germline V gene lookup returns CDR1 LGHDT and CDR2 YNNKEL (reference sequence). V shed 1 base and J shed 2 bases, with 18 bases lying between them. CDR3 length: 18 residues.

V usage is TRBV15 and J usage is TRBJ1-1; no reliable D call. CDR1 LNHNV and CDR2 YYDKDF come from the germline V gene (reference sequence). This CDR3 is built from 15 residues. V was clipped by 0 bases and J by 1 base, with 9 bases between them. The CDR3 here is CATSRERHENTEAFF. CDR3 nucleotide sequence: TGTGCCACCAGCAGAGAGCGACACGAGAACACTGAAGCTTTCTTT.

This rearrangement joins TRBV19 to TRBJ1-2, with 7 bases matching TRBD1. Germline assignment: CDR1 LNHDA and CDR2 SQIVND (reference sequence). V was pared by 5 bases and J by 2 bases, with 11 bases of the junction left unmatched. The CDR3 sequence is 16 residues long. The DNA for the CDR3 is TGTGCCAGTAGTGAAGCCTGGACAGGCGTAAACTATGGCTACACCTTC. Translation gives CASSEAWTGVNYGYTF. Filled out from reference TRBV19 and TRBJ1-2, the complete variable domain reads DGGITQSPKYLFRKEGQNVTLSCEQNLNHDAMYWYRQDPGQGLRLIYYSQIVNDFQKGDIAEGYSVSREKKESFPLTVTSAQKNPTAFYLCASSEAWTGVNYGYTFGSGTRLTVV.

CDR3 in DNA: TGTGCCAGCAGAATGACATCTGGTGGATCCGGGGAGCTGTTTTTT. Its protein product is CASRMTSGGSGELFF. The chain has TRBV28 and TRBJ2-2, with unresolved D. V lost 6 bases and J 6 bases, leaving 17 bases between the germline ends. CDR1 MDHEN and CDR2 SYDVKM come from the germline V gene. This CDR3 has 15 residues.

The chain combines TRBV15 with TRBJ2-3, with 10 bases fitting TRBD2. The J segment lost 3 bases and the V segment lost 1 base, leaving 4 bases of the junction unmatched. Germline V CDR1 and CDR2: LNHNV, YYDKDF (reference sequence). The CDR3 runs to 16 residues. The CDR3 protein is CATSRVSGGVTDTQYF. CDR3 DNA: TGTGCCACCAGCAGAGTAAGCGGGGGGGTGACAGATACGCAGTATTTT.

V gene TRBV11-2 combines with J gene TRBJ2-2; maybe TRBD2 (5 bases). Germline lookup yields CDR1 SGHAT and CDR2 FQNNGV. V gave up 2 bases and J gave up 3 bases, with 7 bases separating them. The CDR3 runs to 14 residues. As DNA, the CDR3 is TGTGCCAGCAGCTTATACGGGGACACCGGGGAGCTGTTTTTT. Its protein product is CASSLYGDTGELFF.